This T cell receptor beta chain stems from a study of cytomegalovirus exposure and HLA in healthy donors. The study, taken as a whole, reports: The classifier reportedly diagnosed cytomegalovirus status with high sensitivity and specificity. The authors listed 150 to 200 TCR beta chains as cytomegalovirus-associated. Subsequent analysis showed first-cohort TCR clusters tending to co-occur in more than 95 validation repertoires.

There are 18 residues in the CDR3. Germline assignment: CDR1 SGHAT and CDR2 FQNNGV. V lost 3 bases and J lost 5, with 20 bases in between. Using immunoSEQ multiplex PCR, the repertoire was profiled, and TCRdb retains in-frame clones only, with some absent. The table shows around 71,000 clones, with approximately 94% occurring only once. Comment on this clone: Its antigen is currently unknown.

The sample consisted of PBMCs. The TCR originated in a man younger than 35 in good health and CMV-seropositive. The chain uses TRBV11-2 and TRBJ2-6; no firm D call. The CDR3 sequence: CASSLAKTQQSRANVLTF. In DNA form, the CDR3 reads TGTGCCAGCAGCTTGGCAAAAACACAACAAAGTCGGGCCAACGTCCTGACTTTC.